This note documents a single T cell receptor beta chain sequence. Germline CDR1 reads SQVTM; CDR2 reads ANQGSEA. This CDR3 is built from 13 residues. With 6 bases removed from V and 7 bases from J, the gap between germline ends came to 16 bases. The data were taken from a study of neoadjuvant anti-PD-1 for oral cavity cancer. Profiled with immunoSEQ multiplex PCR; TCRdb holds only in-frame clones, not every one. The sample has about 12,000 clones; around 60% are singletons. The clonotype originates from a person between 40 and 79 years old with oral cavity squamous cell carcinoma. The V and J genes are TRBV29-1 and TRBJ2-1; a weak D match, TRBD2 (6 bases). The source was tumor tissue, collected before nivolumab (anti-PD-1) treatment. The CDR3 DNA reads as TGCAGCGTAGAACGGGAGCTGGGGAATGAGCAGTTCTTC. Its translation: CSVERELGNEQFF.